This TCR beta chain was profiled in a study of immune aging and cytomegalovirus after organ transplant (dated by TCRdb to the early 2020s). About the study as a whole: Three-drug immunosuppression with prednisone, tacrolimus, and mycophenolate was given to all transplant recipients.

This clonotype occurred many times. This clone's antigen is unknown. Per-nucleotide qualities are absent, and no much larger clonotype sits a single base away. The germline V gene supplies CDR1 SGHAT and CDR2 FQNNGV. The CDR3 spans 17 residues, from the cysteine through the phenylalanine. The kept DNA is CDR3 alone, 51 bases in frame from the first base. Trimmed from V: 0 bases; trimmed from J: 0 bases; junction bases lacking a gene match: 7. According to the study, the label for this sample's time point signals: five sample-tagged time points from pre-transplant (day -1) to day 368 post-transplant, pooled. PBMC were thawed and then stimulated for around 11 hours with a CMV IE-1 overlapping peptide library, with no transport inhibitors added. Thawed cells were rested overnight and then stimulated in R10 medium with CD28/CD49d costimulation. The IE-1 peptide library was made up of 15-amino-acid peptides, each overlapping by 11 amino acids. Samples from each time point were barcoded using BD Single-Cell Multiplexing Kit Sample Tags, then pooled and stained with sorting antibodies plus oligo-conjugated anti-CD45RA. A BD FACSAria III was used to sort CMV-responsive CD8+CD137+ and CD4+CD154+ T cells at 4-way purity. Blood was drawn into EDTA vacutainers and was processed by Ficoll gradient within 1-24 hours.

The full study reports these points: Because CD57 was not measured in the sequencing data, a conservative gene-based aging definition was used instead. Following viremia, cells with an aged phenotype rose post-transplant no matter the clone size, with the increase showing up earlier in large clones (days 200-264) than in small clones. TEMRA cells made up a larger share of large clones, and the seven largest clones (approximately 1,900 cells) gained aged and TEMRA cells while losing TCM cells.

Library prep was done by single-cell sequencing. The sequencing machine was an Illumina NovaSeq 6000. The BD Rhapsody Targeted mRNA and AbSeq Reagent Kit, in a microwell format, was used for cell capture and library preparation. The libraries included TCR, sample tags, AbSeq, and targeted mRNA drawn from the Human T-Cell Expression Panel together with custom TOX and TOX2 primers. Sequencing of the libraries was done on an Illumina NovaSeq. The study's processing was this. The analysis covered fewer than 13,000 cells in total, of which over 7,000 were CD8 T cells and 4494 were CD8 T cells with an identifiable TCR CDR3. Raw data were processed with the BD Rhapsody Targeted Analysis Pipeline with V(D)J processing on the Seven Bridges Genomics platform. Quality control, Sample Tag demultiplexing with Lex-BDSMK, clone identification with VDJ Explorer, and Seurat clustering were performed in SeqGeq 1.6.0. Clones comprising <1% of CD8 T cells were considered non-expanded; clones comprising >2.5% of the sample were considered clonal expansions. The public reads were reprocessed in TCRdb via fastp at Q25 and MiXCR, keeping in-frame beta chains. Duplicate CDR3 protein sequences are folded into a single record with the most common DNA and genes. The V and J calls were determined by TCRdb, not by the authors. The sample table contains tens of thousands of distinct CDR3 sequences; only one count was recorded for just over 35% of them. The ten biggest clones cover around 25% of the sample.

The sequenced sample was CMV peptide-activated CD4+ and CD8+ T cells sorted from blood, obtained at five time points, pooled. The sample's cell subset or site, from its label and the paper: sorted CD8+CD137+ and CD4+CD154+ T cells after about 12 h CMV IE-1 peptide stimulation. The V and J genes are TRBV11-2 and TRBJ2-7; 8 bases in the junction line up with TRBD2. The TCR originated in a female donor who had a heart transplant and CMV viremia. The base sequence is TGTGCCAGCAGCTTAGATAGCGGGACGTCGAACTCCTACGAGCAGTACTTC. Its protein product is CASSLDSGTSNSYEQYF.